A single sample is the source of the 22 T cell receptor beta chains below, sequenced in a study of T cell responses to AZD1222 COVID-19 vaccine. TCRdb keeps only in-frame clones here, not all; method: immunoSEQ multiplex PCR. The sample yields 130,000 or so clones, about nine tenths seen once. Sequenced material: peripheral blood, taken on day 0 of AZD1222 vaccination. The source is an adult in good health.

This chain uses TRBV3-1 (or the pseudogene TRBV3-2) with TRBJ1-2; 7 bases align to TRBD1. V gave up 5 bases and J gave up 3 bases; unmatched junction bases: 6. The CDR3 length is 14 residues. CDR1 is LGHDT and CDR2 is YNNKEL in the germline V gene (reference sequence). CDR3 coding DNA: TGTGCCAGCAGCTATGGACAGGCTTACTATGGCTACACCTTC. As protein: CASSYGQAYYGYTF.

The chain joins TRBV18 to TRBJ1-3, with D unclear. Trimming left V 3 bases short and J 7 bases short, with 13 bases between. The CDR3 totals 14 residues. Germline CDR1 reads KGHSH; CDR2 reads LQKENI. CDR3 amino acids: CASSPKDGGNTIYF. Written as DNA, the CDR3 is TGTGCCAGCTCACCCAAAGACGGAGGGAACACCATATATTTT.

The V gene is TRBV5-1, the J gene TRBJ2-2, with 8 bases matching TRBD2. The CDR3 length is 16 residues. Trimming removed 4 bases from V and 3 bases from J; junction bases left unmatched: 8. CDR1 is SGHRS, CDR2 YFSETQ, per germline. The CDR3 DNA follows: TGCGCCAGCAGCGATCCTGCGCGGGGGGACACCGGGGAGCTGTTTTTT. Protein product: CASSDPARGDTGELFF. The whole variable domain, filled in from reference TRBV5-1 and TRBJ2-2, reads KAGVTQTPRYLIKTRGQQVTLSCSPISGHRSVSWYQQTPGQGLQFLFEYFSETQRNKGNFPGRFSGRQFSNSRSEMNVSTLELGDSALYLCASSDPARGDTGELFFGEGSRLTVL.

This clone was detected a few times. The chain uses TRBV6-1 and TRBJ1-3; 12 bases align to TRBD1. CDR1 and CDR2 (germline): MNHNS, SASEGT. With V trimmed by 4 bases and J by 1 base, 8 bases remained unmatched. This CDR3 region has 18 residues. CDR3 DNA: TGTGCCAGCAGTGTAACCATGGGACAGGGGGCTTCTGGAAACACCATATATTTT. Translating it yields CASSVTMGQGASGNTIYF.

The chain joins TRBV9 to TRBJ1-3; a possible D gene is TRBD1 (5 bases). Germline V gives CDR1 SGDLS, CDR2 YYNGEE. Trimming removed 1 base from V and 0 bases from J, with 11 bases in between. CDR3 size: 16 residues. The CDR3 spells CASSVLDGGSGNTIYF. The CDR3 DNA sequence: TGTGCCAGCAGCGTACTAGACGGGGGCTCTGGAAACACCATATATTTT.

This clone was recorded once. The gene calls are TRBV19 and TRBJ2-7; D call uncertain. From germline, CDR1 is LNHDA and CDR2 SQIVND (reference sequence). V shed 5 bases and J shed 2 bases, with 16 bases lying between them. The CDR3 length is 15 residues. CDR3 protein: CASSLRRTGTYEQYF. The CDR3 nucleotides read TGTGCCAGTAGTCTGAGGCGAACGGGCACCTACGAGCAGTACTTC.

Only one count was recorded for this clone. This chain links TRBV12-5 with TRBJ2-7; no clear D. Trimming stripped 2 bases from V and 3 bases from J, with 8 bases between. Germline CDR1 and CDR2: LGHNT and FRNRAP. This CDR3 is built from 13 residues. CDR3 nucleotide sequence: TGTGCTAGTGGTTTGCGTCCAGGCTACGAGCAGTACTTC. Residues: CASGLRPGYEQYF.

This chain links TRBV5-1 with TRBJ2-2; D not certain. This CDR3 region has 14 residues. Germline V CDR1 and CDR2: SGHRS, YFSETQ. V lost 0 bases and J 1 base, leaving 4 bases between the germline ends. The DNA for the CDR3 is TGCGCCAGCAGCTTGGACAGGAACACCGGGGAGCTGTTTTTT. Translation gives CASSLDRNTGELFF.

V gene TRBV6-2 or TRBV6-3 combines with J gene TRBJ2-3; D gene ambiguous. The V gene lost 5 bases and the J gene lost 0 bases, with 18 bases spanning the gap. The germline V gene encodes CDR1 MNHEY and CDR2 SVGEGT. There are 17 residues in the CDR3. CDR3: CASSLLYTTPSTDTQYF. The CDR3 DNA follows: TGTGCCAGCAGTCTTCTCTATACGACACCTAGCACAGATACGCAGTATTTT.

This clone was seen a single time. CDR3 in DNA: TGTGCCAGCAAGGAGGGCCGCGGTGGTTCACCCCTCCACTTT. Amino acids: CASKEGRGGSPLHF. The V and J genes are TRBV6-6 and TRBJ1-6, with D uncertain. Germline values: CDR1 MNHNY, CDR2 SVGAGI (reference sequence). Trimming stripped 7 bases from V and 9 bases from J, with 16 bases between. The CDR3 runs 14 residues.

This chain links TRBV18 with TRBJ1-2; no reliable D call. V was shortened by 5 bases and J by 7 bases, with 14 bases between the two germline ends. The CDR3 has 13 residues. Germline lookup yields CDR1 KGHSH and CDR2 LQKENI. CDR3: CASSRSQMGGYTF. The CDR3, as DNA: TGTGCCAGCTCAAGATCCCAAATGGGTGGCTACACCTTC.

The V and J genes are TRBV19 and TRBJ2-5; D is ambiguous. V lost 3 bases and J 4 bases, leaving 6 bases between the germline ends. The CDR3 sequence is 12 residues long. The V gene's germline CDR1 is LNHDA and CDR2 SQIVND (reference sequence). The CDR3 DNA sequence: TGTGCCAGTAGTATTTTGGGAGAGACCCAGTACTTC. This sequence encodes CASSILGETQYF.

This clone appeared a few times. The DNA for the CDR3 is TGCGCCAGCAGCCCGATGGCTAGCGGGGGGTCGACAGATACGCAGTATTTT. Translated, it gives CASSPMASGGSTDTQYF. This chain connects TRBV4-1 to TRBJ2-3; 11 nucleotides line up with TRBD2. The CDR3 length is 17 residues. Unmatched junction bases numbered 9, after V lost 4 bases and J lost 3 bases. Germline V CDR1 and CDR2: MGHRA, YSYEKL.

This chain links TRBV28 with TRBJ1-2, with unresolved D. The CDR3 has 12 residues. Trimming left V 10 bases short and J 4 bases short, with 13 bases between. Germline CDR1 is MDHEN and CDR2 is SYDVKM. In DNA, the CDR3 is TGTGCCACCTTCCTTTGGGGCTATGGCTACACCTTC. Its translation: CATFLWGYGYTF.

This sequence joins TRBV7-3 and TRBJ2-7, with D perhaps TRBD2 (6 bases). Germline V gene sequence: CDR1 SGHTA, CDR2 FQGTGA. With 2 bases removed from V and 4 bases from J, the gap between germline ends came to 9 bases. This CDR3 is 13 amino acids long. CDR3 amino acids: CASSLGGRYEQYF. The DNA of the CDR3 is TGTGCCAGCAGCTTAGGGGGGAGATACGAGCAGTACTTC. The full variable domain, with the rest looked up from reference TRBV7-3 and TRBJ2-7, is GAGVSQTPSNKVTEKGKYVELRCDPISGHTALYWYRQSLGQGPEFLIYFQGTGAADDSGLPNDRFFAVRPEGSVSTLKIQRTERGDSAVYLCASSLGGRYEQYFGPGTRLTVT.

V and J are TRBV6-1 and TRBJ1-2; no firm D call. Germline assignment: CDR1 MNHNS and CDR2 SASEGT. The CDR3 is 13 residues long. Trimming removed 2 bases from V and 5 bases from J, with 9 bases in between. The CDR3 DNA is TGTGCCAGCAGTGAATCCGGCAGATATGGCTACACCTTC. It encodes CASSESGRYGYTF.

Concerning this clone: One junction end disagrees with the germline gene, perhaps due to a read error. This CDR3 is CASNLGDRDSPLHF. In nucleotides, the CDR3 is TGCGCCAGCAACTTGGGGGATAGGGATTCACCCCTCCACTTT. V usage is TRBV5-1 and J usage is TRBJ1-6; TRBD1 might be the D (5 bases). The germline V gene has CDR1 SGHRS and CDR2 YFSETQ. The CDR3 consists of 14 residues.

This clone was seen more than once but under ten times. This chain links TRBV4-1 with TRBJ1-4; tentatively, D is TRBD1 (5 bases). CDR3 size: 15 residues. Trimming took off 3 bases at V and 3 bases at J, with 11 bases between the two ends. The germline gives CDR1 MGHRA, CDR2 YSYEKL. The CDR3 here is CASSQGRSPNEKLFF. The CDR3 DNA reads as TGCGCCAGCAGCCAGGGGCGCTCGCCTAATGAAAAACTGTTTTTT.

CDR3 DNA sequence: TGTGCCAGCAGTGGACAGGTATGGGGCTATGGCTACACCTTC. As protein: CASSGQVWGYGYTF. J is TRBJ1-2 and V is TRBV2; weak D call: TRBD1 (6 bases). The CDR3 spans 14 residues. The V gene lost 4 bases and the J gene lost 4 bases, with 13 bases spanning the gap. The germline gives CDR1 SNHLY, CDR2 FYNNEI.

The V call is TRBV12-1, the J call TRBJ2-6; the D call of TRBD1 is as the table states it, not checked on the DNA. TRBV12-1 counts as a pseudogene. The CDR3 loop spans 13 amino acids. CDR3 DNA: TGTGCCAGCAGTACAGGGAGGGCCAACGTCCTGACTTTC. It translates to CASSTGRANVLTF.

This sequence joins TRBV7-9 and TRBJ2-1; possible D gene TRBD2, 6 bases. The CDR3 is 12 amino acids. With 5 bases removed from V and 8 bases from J, the gap between germline ends came to 10 bases. Germline-derived CDR1 and CDR2 are SEHNR and FQNEAQ (reference sequence). CDR3 in amino acids: CASSPPGDEQFF. The DNA for the CDR3 is TGTGCCAGCAGCCCCCCGGGGGATGAGCAGTTCTTC.

The genes are TRBV5-1 and TRBJ2-4; D is perhaps TRBD1 (5 bases). Germline assignment: CDR1 SGHRS and CDR2 YFSETQ. V lost 6 bases to trimming and J lost 5 bases, with 12 bases between them. The CDR3 contains 13 residues. Here the CDR3 DNA reads TGCGCCAGCAAGGCCGAAGGGGAAAACATTCAGTACTTC. Its protein is CASKAEGENIQYF. Together with reference TRBV5-1 and TRBJ2-4, the CDR3 gives the full variable domain: KAGVTQTPRYLIKTRGQQVTLSCSPISGHRSVSWYQQTPGQGLQFLFEYFSETQRNKGNFPGRFSGRQFSNSRSEMNVSTLELGDSALYLCASKAEGENIQYFGAGTRLSVL.